This TCR beta chain was sequenced for a study of T cell responses to AZD1222 COVID-19 vaccine (dated by TCRdb to about 2021). At the level of the whole study: A total of 233 trial participants underwent TCR sequencing, of whom 200 to 220 had received two doses of AZD1222 and around 26 had received two doses of the MenACWY control vaccine. Trial participants were enrolled by age into subgroups of 18-55, 56-69 and 70-plus years, and roughly 160, 29 and 62 TCR-sequenced participants, respectively, were included in these subgroups.

Measured from the cysteine to the phenylalanine, the CDR3 is 18 residues long. Of the read, only the CDR3 DNA is kept; its 54 bases are in frame from base 1. V lost 5 bases and J lost 4 bases; the stretch between them is 24 bases long. The germline V gene supplies CDR1 WSHSY and CDR2 SAAADI. The sample's time point, from its label and the paper: about 28 days (+/-7) after the second vaccine dose. AZD1222 recipients whose second dose came at about 4 weeks and those whose second dose came at about 12 weeks were combined into one group, since spike-specific TCR depth and breadth did not differ between the two schedules. The vaccinee samples were drawn from two UK trials, COV001 and COV002, one of which was a single-blind randomized controlled phase 2/3 trial testing AZD1222 (ChAdOx1 nCoV-19) in healthy adults. For TCRbeta chain sequencing, PBMC samples were collected from trial participants at day 0 and at day 28 after the second dose.

A note on this clone: This receptor's antigen is unknown. One base away there is no much larger clone; base qualities are not given.

The CDR3 regions of human TCRbeta chains were analyzed by immunosequencing. As for the original processing: Repertoire TCRs were checked for matches against a reference library of SARS-CoV-2-specific TCRs that had been generated using the MIRA antigen-specificity platform. Breadth was defined as the fraction of unique TCRs that were SARS-CoV-2-associated, and depth was defined as the fraction of total T cells that were SARS-CoV-2-associated. Using the MIRA data, every spike-specific TCR was mapped to the spike region that the TCR reacted to and assigned to either a CD4 or a CD8 class. Log10-transformed breadth and depth values were compared by one-way ANOVA with Sidak's multiple comparisons tests. TCRdb re-hosts the immuneACCESS table, in-frame sequences only. Its copies lack some clones; in the studies checked, an unresolved V gene accounts for under half of them, and the cause for the rest is not known. The V and J calls and clone size are taken from that table; D and trimming were inferred from the DNA. This sample gives about 160,000 clones in total; approximately 92% of them show up just once. The biggest ten clones account for approximately 3.6% of the sample.

What the authors observed across the whole study: Vaccine-associated CD4 TCRs spanned the whole spike protein, with dominant responses in regions 160-218 and 743-854. Reportedly, almost half of the unique spike-specific TCRs recognized epitopes lying outside the regions that are mutated in the B.1.351 and B.1.1.7 variants. Because no day 14 peak-response samples were available, the repertoires could be characterized only after the peak T cell response. A significant rise in spike-specific TCR breadth and depth was observed after two AZD1222 doses relative to day 0 and relative to MenACWY recipients. Conclusions about previously exposed vaccinees are limited, since just 5 to 7 AZD1222 recipients were seropositive for SARS-CoV-2 at baseline. Participants were mostly white British and included more females than males, and it was suggested by the authors that clonal diversity may have been underestimated. The 56-69-year group was small, and its depth increase did not reach significance, likely because of low power.

Sequenced material: peripheral blood, taken 28 days after the second AZD1222 dose. This clonotype was obtained from an adult who received the AZD1222 COVID-19 vaccine. The rearranged segments are TRBV10-2 and TRBJ2-1, with no D gene named confidently. The DNA reads TGCGCCAGCAGTCCGGACCAAATTACACCCCAAATTTACAATGAGCAGTTCTTC. This is translated as CASSPDQITPQIYNEQFF.